The clone carrying this T cell receptor beta chain has ten or more counts. The TCR beta CDR3 regions underwent amplification using RNA transcripts as the source. TCR CDR3 regions were first amplified by RT-PCR with HTBI primers. From the multiplex PCR reads, TCRdb called clonotypes with MiXCR, one entry per CDR3 protein. The profile shows 250,000 to 350,000 distinct CDR3 sequences, over 20% of them singletons. This specimen belongs to a study of T cells in Graves' hyperthyroidism and ophthalmopathy. The sequence came from a man aged 30-40 years with Graves' ophthalmopathy. The sample was blood.

The CDR3 DNA sequence: TGTGCCAGCAGTGAACTAGGGGTGAATGAGCAGTTCTTC. This sequence encodes CASSELGVNEQFF. The chain links TRBV2 to TRBJ2-1; tentatively, D is TRBD1 (5 bases). The CDR3 sequence is 13 residues long. The V end lost 2 bases, the J end lost 7 bases, and 9 bases lay between the germline ends. Germline CDR1 reads SNHLY; CDR2 reads FYNNEI.